This T cell receptor beta chain was captured in a study of shared clonotypes between healthy human individuals. The study, taken as a whole, reports: Memory subsets had estimated richness that was generally smaller than that of naive subsets. Generation probability values for non-shared clonotypes were lower than those for clonotypes shared by all four donors.

Of note for this clone: No antigen is known for it.

Free of recent acute infections or vaccinations, the donors were healthy HIV-negative adults. Several immunoSEQ plates held equal portions of the genomic DNA taken from each subset. TCRdb keeps only in-frame clones here, not all; method: immunoSEQ multiplex PCR. The data show about 2.4 million clones, over 85% seen once. The germline gives CDR1 SGHVS, CDR2 FNYEAQ. Trimming stripped 0 bases from V and 9 bases from J, with 15 bases between. This CDR3 is 15 amino acids long. The source material was naive CD4+ T cells from PBMCs. Subset in this sample: CD45RA+ positively selected. The TCR originated in a man in his late teens or twenties in good health. Some clones in this sample may be carry-over from other donors' samples. The chain recombines TRBV7-6 with TRBJ2-1; D remains unclear. The CDR3 bases are TGTGCCAGCAGCTTAGCTTCAGGTCAGTGGAGTGAGCAGTTCTTC. The encoded protein is CASSLASGQWSEQFF.